A single sample gave rise to the 11 T cell receptor beta chains below, sequenced in a study of blood T cells in healthy people across ages. PCR was performed a second time for roughly 7 to 12 cycles using a sample-barcoded 5' primer and a J-beta primer mix. TCRdb redid the calling of the 5' RACE reads with MiXCR, one entry per CDR3 protein. Of over a million distinct CDR3 sequences in the sample, 42% were seen once. Sequenced material: blood. The receptors were sampled from a woman aged 18-29 years in good health.

With respect to this clonotype: The junction departs from germline at one end; a sequencing error may be responsible. The V gene is TRBV6-5, the J gene TRBJ1-1; the D is unclear. The CDR3 is made up of 14 amino acids. Looked up from germline, CDR1 is MNHEY and CDR2 is SVGAGI. CDR3: CASRYSLLDTEAFF. As DNA, the CDR3 is TGTGCCAGCCGTTACAGCCTGCTGGACACTGAAGCTTTCTTT.

CDR3 nucleotide sequence: TGCGCCAGCGGCCAACGGACTAGCTCGTCGGCAGATACGCAGTATTTT. Translation: CASGQRTSSSADTQYF. This chain links TRBV5-1 with TRBJ2-3, with 8 positions matching TRBD2. V shed 7 bases, J shed 4 bases, and the junction held 14 bases outside the gene matches. CDR1 and CDR2 from the germline V gene are SGHRS and YFSETQ. CDR3 size: 16 residues.

This clonotype was detected once. The J gene is TRBJ2-5, the V gene TRBV2, with 11 bases fitting TRBD1. J lost 2 bases, V lost 6 bases, and 8 bases had no gene match. Germline V gene lookup returns CDR1 SNHLY and CDR2 FYNNEI. This CDR3 has 16 amino acids. Here the CDR3 reads CASSAQDRGRQETQYF. The CDR3 nucleotides read TGTGCCAGCAGCGCTCAGGACAGGGGGCGACAAGAGACCCAGTACTTC.

This clonotype has a handful of counts. The chain joins TRBV3-1 to TRBJ2-4; D possibly corresponds to TRBD2 (7 bases). CDR1 LGHDT and CDR2 YNNKEL come from the germline V gene (reference sequence). This CDR3 contains 15 residues. Trimming took off 4 bases at V and 4 bases at J, with 14 bases between the two ends. CDR3 sequence: CASSRRGGVKNIQYF. In nucleotides, the CDR3 is TGTGCCAGCAGCCGCCGAGGGGGGGTAAAAAACATTCAGTACTTC.

The chain joins TRBV6-5 to TRBJ2-1; perhaps D is TRBD1 or TRBD2 (5 bases each). Per the germline V gene, CDR1 is MNHEY and CDR2 is SVGAGI. The CDR3 runs 13 residues. The ends were cut back, 6 bases at V and 6 bases at J, with 12 bases in the middle. The CDR3 here is CASRTGTFNEQFF. In DNA, the CDR3 is TGTGCCAGCAGGACCGGGACCTTCAATGAGCAGTTCTTC.

This clonotype was recorded a few times. The chain couples TRBV6-5 to TRBJ2-3; 9 positions agree with TRBD2. The V gene's germline CDR1 is MNHEY and CDR2 SVGAGI. The CDR3 extends over 14 amino acids. V shed 6 bases, J shed 4 bases, and the junction held 5 bases outside the gene matches. CDR3 sequence: CASRESGRPDTQYF. CDR3 sequence (DNA): TGTGCCAGCAGGGAAAGCGGGAGGCCAGATACGCAGTATTTT.

This clonotype has just a few counts. V gene TRBV6-2 or TRBV6-3 combines with J gene TRBJ1-5; D remains unclear. Germline CDR1 MNHEY, CDR2 SVGEGT. With 6 bases removed from V and 0 bases from J, the gap between germline ends came to 15 bases. The CDR3 extends over 16 amino acids. As DNA, the CDR3 is TGTGCCAGCAGCCCGACAAACCAGTTTAGCAATCAGCCCCAGCATTTT. Protein: CASSPTNQFSNQPQHF.

This clonotype came up a few times. The gene calls are TRBV29-1 and TRBJ2-7; D is uncertain. Trimming took 4 bases from V and 0 from J, leaving 10 bases between them. The CDR3 has 13 amino acids. CDR1 and CDR2 (germline): SQVTM, ANQGSEA. CDR3 protein: CSVVGSFSYEQYF. The CDR3 nucleotides are TGCAGCGTTGTGGGTTCCTTCTCCTACGAGCAGTACTTC.

This chain links TRBV10-1 with TRBJ2-7; 10 bases line up with TRBD2. V trimming: 5 bases; J trimming: 2 bases; junction bases outside the gene matches: 6. The CDR3 sequence is 15 residues long. Germline CDR1 WNHNN, CDR2 SYGVQD (reference sequence). For the CDR3, the DNA is TGCGCCAGCAGTCTTCAAGCGGGAGGGCCCTACGAGCAGTACTTC. Its translation is CASSLQAGGPYEQYF.

Only one count was recorded for this clonotype. The chain combines TRBV6-1 with TRBJ2-5; perhaps TRBD1 as D (6 bases). Trimming pared 6 bases from V and 11 bases from J, leaving 31 bases between. CDR1 and CDR2 (germline): MNHNS, SASEGT. The CDR3 is 17 amino acids. CDR3: CASRPDRPTVAKNSQYF. The CDR3 region has the DNA TGTGCCAGCAGACCGGACAGACCAACTGTAGCCAAAAACAGTCAGTACTTC.

This clonotype turned up a few times. The chain couples TRBV7-6 to TRBJ2-3; D remains unclear. This CDR3 region has 17 residues. V lost 1 base and J lost 0, with 14 bases in between. Germline lookup yields CDR1 SGHVS and CDR2 FNYEAQ. CDR3 in amino acids: CASSLVSFGTSTDTQYF. The CDR3, as DNA: TGTGCCAGCAGCTTAGTATCCTTCGGAACTAGCACAGATACGCAGTATTTT. The complete variable domain, with remaining parts taken from reference TRBV7-6 and TRBJ2-3, reads GAGVSQSPRYKVTKRGQDVALRCDPISGHVSLYWYRQALGQGPEFLTYFNYEAQQDKSGLPNDRFSAERPEGSISTLTIQRTEQRDSAMYRCASSLVSFGTSTDTQYFGPGTRLTVL.